A single T cell receptor (beta chain) is shown here with its context. These data belong to a study of cytomegalovirus exposure and HLA in healthy donors. PCR employed 60 Vbeta and 13 Jbeta primers. The assay was immunoSEQ multiplex PCR, and TCRdb's table has in-frame clones only and misses some. The table shows 150,000 or so clones, with approximately 80% occurring only once. Sequenced: PBMCs. The TCR originated in a man aged 35 to 55 in good health and CMV-seropositive.

The DNA of the CDR3 is TGTGCCAGCAGCCGGTACAGGGCTCAGCCCCAGCATTTT. Residues: CASSRYRAQPQHF. J is TRBJ1-5 and V is TRBV5-6; a weak D match, TRBD1 (6 bases). This CDR3 region has 13 residues. V was cut by 4 bases and J by 6 bases, with 11 bases left in between. Germline CDR1 SGHDT, CDR2 YYEEEE.